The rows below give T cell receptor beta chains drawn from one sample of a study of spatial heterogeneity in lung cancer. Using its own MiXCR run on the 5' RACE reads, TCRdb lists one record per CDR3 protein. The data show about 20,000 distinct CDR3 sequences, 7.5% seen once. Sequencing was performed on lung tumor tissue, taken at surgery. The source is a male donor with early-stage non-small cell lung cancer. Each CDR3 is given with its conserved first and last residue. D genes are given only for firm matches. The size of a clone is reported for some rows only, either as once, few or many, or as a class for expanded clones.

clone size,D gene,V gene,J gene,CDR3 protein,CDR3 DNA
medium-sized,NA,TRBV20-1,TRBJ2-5,CSARPRQETQYF,TGCAGTGCTAGACCCCGACAAGAGACCCAGTACTTC
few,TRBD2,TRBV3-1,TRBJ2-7,CASSLGLVYEQYF,TGTGCCAGCAGCCTGGGACTAGTCTACGAGCAGTACTTC
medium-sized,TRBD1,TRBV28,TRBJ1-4,CASSIDRVGEKLFF,TGTGCCAGCAGTATCGACAGGGTCGGGGAAAAACTGTTTTTT
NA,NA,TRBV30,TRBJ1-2,CACKKLMGPSPDGYTF,TGTGCCTGTAAAAAACTTATGGGCCCAAGCCCCGATGGCTACACCTTC
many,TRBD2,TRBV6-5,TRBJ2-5,CASSSGGGSGETQYF,TGTGCCAGCAGTTCTGGGGGGGGGTCCGGGGAGACCCAGTACTTC
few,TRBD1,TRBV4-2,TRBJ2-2,CASSHPDRESGELFF,TGTGCCAGCAGCCATCCTGACAGGGAAAGCGGGGAGCTGTTTTTT
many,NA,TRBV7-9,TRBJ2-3,CASSLLLTSPTDTQYF,TGTGCCAGCAGCCTGCTCCTGACAAGCCCCACAGATACGCAGTATTTT
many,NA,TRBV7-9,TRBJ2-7,CATGTPYEQYF,TGTGCCACAGGGACCCCCTACGAGCAGTACTTC
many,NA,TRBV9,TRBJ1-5,CASSVDGAGQPQHF,TGTGCCAGCAGCGTAGATGGGGCAGGTCAGCCCCAGCATTTT
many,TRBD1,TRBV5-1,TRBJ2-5,CASSSGTAQETQYF,TGCGCCAGCAGCTCCGGGACAGCTCAAGAGACCCAGTACTTC
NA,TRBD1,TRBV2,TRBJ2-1,CASSGDRGGEQFF,TGTGCCAGCAGTGGGGACAGGGGCGGGGAGCAGTTCTTC
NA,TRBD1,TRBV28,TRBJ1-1,CASSSIGTGKNTEAFF,TGTGCCAGCAGTTCGATCGGGACAGGGAAGAACACTGAAGCTTTCTTT
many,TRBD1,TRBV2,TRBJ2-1,CASSLDRGANEQFF,TGTGCCAGCAGCTTAGACAGGGGCGCTAATGAGCAGTTCTTC
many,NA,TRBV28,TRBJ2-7,CASQSPGQGGEQYF,TGTGCCAGCCAATCTCCCGGCCAAGGGGGCGAGCAGTACTTC
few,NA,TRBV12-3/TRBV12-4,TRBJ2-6,CASSLASPGGANVLTF,TGTGCCAGCAGTTTAGCAAGTCCCGGGGGGGCCAACGTCCTGACTTTC
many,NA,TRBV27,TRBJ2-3,CASTPQRGSTDTQYF,TGTGCCAGCACTCCACAGAGGGGAAGCACAGATACGCAGTATTTT
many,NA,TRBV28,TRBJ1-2,CASSFTRTAYGYTF,TGTGCCAGCAGTTTTACAAGGACGGCCTATGGCTACACCTTC
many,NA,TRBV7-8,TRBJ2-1,CASSFHRGVGNEQFF,TGTGCCAGCAGCTTTCATAGGGGGGTTGGCAATGAGCAGTTCTTC
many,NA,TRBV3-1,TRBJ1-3,CASSFSGNTIYF,TGTGCCAGCAGTTTCTCTGGAAACACCATATATTTT
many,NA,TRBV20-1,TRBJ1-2,CSARPPGPWDYGYTF,TGCAGTGCTAGACCCCCTGGACCCTGGGACTATGGCTACACCTTC
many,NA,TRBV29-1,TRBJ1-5,CSVGQSPGQPQHF,TGCAGCGTTGGTCAAAGTCCAGGGCAGCCCCAGCATTTT
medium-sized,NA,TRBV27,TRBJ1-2,CASSRDKNYGYTF,TGTGCCAGCAGCCGGGACAAGAACTATGGCTACACCTTC